This TCR beta chain comes out of a study of blood T cell repertoires in COVID-19. Profiling relied on immunoSEQ multiplex PCR, and the TCRdb table lists in-frame clones only, not all of them. This table has 60,000 to 75,000 clones, 70% to 80% appearing once. The CDR3 spans 13 residues. Per the germline V gene, CDR1 is KGHSH and CDR2 is LQKENI. V shed 2 bases and J shed 1 base, with 5 bases lying between them. This clone occurred a few times. The genes are TRBV18 and TRBJ1-1; D not certain. The receptor was derived from a man aged 55 to 70 with active or convalescent COVID-19. Sequencing input: peripheral blood. CDR3 DNA: TGTGCCAGCTCACCATCCGGGAACACTGAAGCTTTCTTT. Protein product: CASSPSGNTEAFF.